These 32 T cell receptor beta chains originate from one sample sequenced in a study of blood T cell repertoires in COVID-19. Assay: immunoSEQ multiplex PCR; the TCRdb copy retains only in-frame clones and omits some. Found here are roughly 240,000 clones, around 86% of them singletons; the top ten hold about 3.5%. The sample taken for sequencing was peripheral blood. Receptors originate from a man aged 18 to 35 with active or convalescent COVID-19.

The chain joins TRBV5-1 to TRBJ2-3; TRBD1 agrees at 7 bases. This CDR3 region has 18 residues. The germline V gene encodes CDR1 SGHRS and CDR2 YFSETQ. The ends lost 4 bases at V and 0 bases at J; junction bases unmatched: 14. CDR3 in amino acids: CASSLDRELFRSTDTQYF. In DNA form, the CDR3 reads TGCGCCAGCAGCCTCGACAGGGAATTATTTAGAAGCACAGATACGCAGTATTTT.

This clone was detected only once. The chain is built from TRBV7-9 and TRBJ1-3, with 7 bases that match TRBD1. Germline V gene sequence: CDR1 SEHNR, CDR2 FQNEAQ (reference sequence). The CDR3 totals 14 residues. The ends lost 7 bases at V and 4 bases at J; junction bases unmatched: 7. The CDR3 reads CASTDGTAGNTIYF. For the CDR3, the DNA is TGTGCCAGCACCGACGGGACAGCGGGAAACACCATATATTTT.

This clone was counted a single time. This chain links TRBV15 with TRBJ2-7; TRBD2 is a possible D gene (6 bases). The CDR3 is 15 residues long. Germline V gives CDR1 LNHNV, CDR2 YYDKDF (reference sequence). Trimming stripped 0 bases from V and 2 bases from J, with 11 bases between. The CDR3 coding sequence is TGTGCCACCAGCAGAGATCAGGACTACCCCTACGAGCAGTACTTC. As protein: CATSRDQDYPYEQYF. Filled out from reference TRBV15 and TRBJ2-7, the complete variable domain reads DAMVIQNPRYQVTQFGKPVTLSCSQTLNHNVMYWYQQKSSQAPKLLFHYYDKDFNNEADTPDNFQSRRPNTSFCFLDIRSPGLGDTAMYLCATSRDQDYPYEQYFGPGTRLTVT.

The V call is TRBV9, the J call TRBJ2-1; the match to TRBD2 covers 7 bases. With 5 bases clipped from V and 3 bases from J, the junction kept 11 bases outside the gene matches. In germline, CDR1 is SGDLS, CDR2 YYNGEE. The CDR3 has 16 residues. CDR3 coding DNA: TGTGCCAGCAGTCCTCTCGCGAGCGGGGTCTACAATGAGCAGTTCTTC. As protein: CASSPLASGVYNEQFF.

The chain has TRBV7-9 and TRBJ2-2; TRBD1 agrees at 9 bases. The CDR3 runs to 14 residues. Trimming removed 5 bases from V and 4 bases from J; junction bases left unmatched: 2. Germline V CDR1 and CDR2: SEHNR, FQNEAQ (reference sequence). DNA of the CDR3: TGTGCCAGCAGCCTGACAGGGGGCACCGGGGAGCTGTTTTTT. Residues: CASSLTGGTGELFF.

The rearrangement links TRBV25-1 to TRBJ2-1; the D gene is possibly TRBD1 (6 bases). This CDR3 contains 16 residues. V was pared by 6 bases and J by 10 bases, with 25 bases between. Germline assignment: CDR1 MGHDK and CDR2 SYGVNS. For the CDR3, the DNA is TGTGCCAGCAGCCTAACTCTAAGGGTGACAGGAGCAGAGCAGTTCTTC. It specifies CASSLTLRVTGAEQFF.

CDR3 in amino acids: CASSLGHNTGNIQYF. The CDR3 bases are TGTGCCAGCAGCTTAGGACATAATACGGGGAACATTCAGTACTTC. This rearrangement joins TRBV7-9 to TRBJ2-4; TRBD2 is a possible D gene (5 bases). Germline assignment: CDR1 SEHNR and CDR2 FQNEAQ (reference sequence). The CDR3 extends over 15 amino acids. Trimming took off 1 base at V and 7 bases at J, with 14 bases between the two ends.

This clone was found a few times. This specimen includes other DNA sequences encoding the same CDR3. The CDR3 loop reads CASRWSSGANVLTF. The CDR3 DNA follows: TGTGCCAGCAGATGGAGTTCTGGGGCCAACGTCCTGACTTTC. The V gene is TRBV27, the J gene TRBJ2-6; no firm D call. V lost 6 bases and J 1 base, leaving 7 bases between the germline ends. The CDR3 covers 14 residues. The germline gives CDR1 MNHEY, CDR2 SMNVEV (reference sequence).

V gene TRBV5-4 combines with J gene TRBJ2-7; 8 bases are shared with TRBD1. V lost 4 bases, J lost 2 bases, and 5 bases stayed unmatched. The CDR3 loop spans 14 amino acids. Germline V gene lookup returns CDR1 SGHNT and CDR2 YYREEE (reference sequence). In DNA, the CDR3 is TGTGCCAGCAGCGAGCCGGGACAGGCCTACGAGCAGTACTTC. This gives the protein CASSEPGQAYEQYF.

The chain employs TRBV19 and TRBJ2-7; D gene uncertain. CDR3 size: 15 residues. V lost 5 bases and J lost 0, with 14 bases in between. Germline CDR1 is LNHDA and CDR2 is SQIVND (reference sequence). The CDR3 is CASSAVLEVSYEQYF. DNA for the CDR3: TGTGCCAGTAGTGCCGTGCTTGAGGTCTCCTACGAGCAGTACTTC.

V is TRBV30 and J is TRBJ1-3; D is possibly TRBD1 (6 bases). Per the germline V gene, CDR1 is GTSNPN and CDR2 is SVGIG (reference sequence). V was trimmed by 0 bases and J by 0 bases, leaving 15 bases between them. The CDR3 covers 17 residues. The CDR3 sequence: CAWSVQVGAISGNTIYF. DNA of the CDR3: TGTGCCTGGAGTGTACAGGTGGGGGCCATCTCTGGAAACACCATATATTTT.

CDR3 in DNA: TGTGCCTGGTCTGCGGGGGTGGATGCTTTCTTT. It encodes CAWSAGVDAFF. This sequence joins TRBV30 and TRBJ1-1; tentative D call: TRBD1 (5 bases). The CDR3 consists of 11 residues. The V gene's germline CDR1 is GTSNPN and CDR2 SVGIG (reference sequence). Trimming cost V 5 bases and J 11 bases, with 15 bases left between them.

The V gene is TRBV19, the J gene TRBJ2-3; 8 positions match TRBD2. With 5 bases clipped from V and 2 bases from J, the junction kept 9 bases outside the gene matches. The CDR3 consists of 16 residues. Germline CDR1 and CDR2: LNHDA and SQIVND (reference sequence). The CDR3 DNA reads TGTGCCAGTAGTCCTTTAACTAGCGGATTCACAGATACGCAGTATTTT. It yields the protein CASSPLTSGFTDTQYF.

The V and J genes are TRBV27 and TRBJ1-6; 9 bases are a match to TRBD1. The CDR3 length is 15 residues. Unmatched junction bases numbered 2, after V lost 3 bases and J lost 5 bases. Germline lookup yields CDR1 MNHEY and CDR2 SMNVEV (reference sequence). The CDR3 is CASSLRDRDNSPLHF. The CDR3 DNA reads as TGTGCCAGCAGTTTGAGGGACAGGGATAATTCACCCCTCCACTTT.

This sequence joins TRBV4-3 and TRBJ1-3, with D perhaps TRBD1 (5 bases). V lost 1 base and J lost 4, with 5 bases in between. In germline, CDR1 is LGHNA, CDR2 YSLEER. The CDR3 is 13 amino acids. Written as DNA, the CDR3 is TGCGCCAGCAGCCAAGGGGGCGGAAACACCATATATTTT. Translating it yields CASSQGGGNTIYF.

J is TRBJ2-7 and V is TRBV5-6; perhaps TRBD2 as D (5 bases). This CDR3 has 13 amino acids. Trimming took off 0 bases at V and 5 bases at J, with 9 bases between the two ends. The germline V gene has CDR1 SGHDT and CDR2 YYEEEE. The chain's CDR3 is CASSLDWRNEQYF. The CDR3 DNA is TGTGCCAGCAGCTTGGACTGGAGGAACGAGCAGTACTTC.

With regard to this clone: A clone one base away is much larger, so this may be a read error. The chain links TRBV7-6 to TRBJ2-7; 10 positions match TRBD1. Germline V CDR1 and CDR2: SGHVS, FNYEAQ. The CDR3 length is 15 residues. V dropped 5 bases and J dropped 2; count of bases not matched to a gene: 6. This CDR3 is CASSLGTGDTYEQYF. The CDR3 region has the DNA TGTGCCAGCAGCCTGGGGACAGGGGACACCTACGAGCAGTACTTC.

This chain's CDR3 is CASSFRGADTQYF. Here the CDR3 DNA reads TGTGCCAGCAGCTTCAGGGGCGCAGATACGCAGTATTTT. The chain links TRBV7-2 to TRBJ2-3; D is possibly TRBD1 (6 bases). The CDR3 contains 13 residues. In germline, CDR1 is SGHTA, CDR2 FQGNSA. V gave up 3 bases and J gave up 4 bases, with 8 bases separating them. Supplemented by reference TRBV7-2 and TRBJ2-3, the full variable domain reads GAGVSQSPSNKVTEKGKDVELRCDPISGHTALYWYRQSLGQGLEFLIYFQGNSAPDKSGLPSDRFSAERTGGSVSTLTIQRTQQEDSAVYLCASSFRGADTQYFGPGTRLTVL.

This sequence joins TRBV10-2 and TRBJ2-3, with 8 bases aligning to TRBD2. The V segment lost 0 bases and the J segment 2 bases; nucleotides outside the gene matches: 10. The V gene's germline CDR1 is WSHSY and CDR2 SAAADI. The CDR3 is 18 residues long. The CDR3 nucleotides are TGCGCCAGCAGTGAGTCAGTCAGAAGCGGGGGTTCCACAGATACGCAGTATTTT. Its translation: CASSESVRSGGSTDTQYF.

A few counts support this clone. The genes are TRBV4-1 and TRBJ1-1, with TRBD1 matching over 8 bases. Per germline, CDR1 MGHRA and CDR2 YSYEKL. V gave up 4 bases and J gave up 5 bases; unmatched junction bases: 6. CDR3 length: 14 amino acids. The CDR3 protein is CASSLGQVITEAFF. DNA for the CDR3: TGCGCCAGCAGCCTGGGACAGGTAATAACTGAAGCTTTCTTT.

This clone was picked up one time. V gene TRBV19 combines with J gene TRBJ2-4; a weak D match, TRBD1 (6 bases). CDR1 is LNHDA and CDR2 is SQIVND in the germline V gene (reference sequence). Trimming removed 5 bases from V and 0 bases from J, with 14 bases in between. CDR3 size: 16 residues. CDR3 sequence reads: CASSADRLLAKNIQYF. The CDR3 region has the DNA TGTGCCAGTAGTGCCGACAGGCTTCTAGCCAAAAACATTCAGTACTTC.

The rearrangement joins TRBV7-9 to TRBJ2-3; D remains ambiguous. CDR1 and CDR2 from the germline V gene are SEHNR and FQNEAQ (reference sequence). CDR3 length: 13 amino acids. Trimming took off 5 bases at V and 3 bases at J, with 9 bases between the two ends. The CDR3 nucleotides read TGTGCCAGCAGCCCCTCACAGACAGATACGCAGTATTTT. Residues: CASSPSQTDTQYF.

The rearrangement links TRBV5-1 to TRBJ2-5, with D possibly TRBD2 on 6 matching bases. The CDR3 is 16 residues long. Looked up from germline, CDR1 is SGHRS and CDR2 is YFSETQ. V lost 1 base to trimming and J lost 7 bases, with 20 bases between them. The CDR3, as DNA: TGCGCCAGCAGCTTGTTGGGTAGCGGCTCTAGGGGGACCCAGTACTTC. Its translation: CASSLLGSGSRGTQYF.

Only a few counts were recorded for this clone. The chain is built from TRBV19 and TRBJ2-1; perhaps TRBD2 as D (6 bases). CDR1 LNHDA and CDR2 SQIVND come from the germline V gene (reference sequence). The CDR3 is 15 amino acids. Trimming removed 3 bases from V and 7 bases from J, with 16 bases in between. Here the CDR3 DNA reads TGTGCCAGTAGTATGGGGGTAGCGGTCTTAAATGAGCAGTTCTTC. Encoded protein: CASSMGVAVLNEQFF.

The V call is TRBV5-6, the J call TRBJ2-3, with 10 bases fitting TRBD2. Germline V gene sequence: CDR1 SGHDT, CDR2 YYEEEE. Trimming removed 3 bases from V and 3 bases from J; junction bases left unmatched: 4. The CDR3 spans 15 residues. DNA of the CDR3: TGTGCCAGCAGCTCGGCGGGACTAGCGACAGATACGCAGTATTTT. It codes for CASSSAGLATDTQYF.

This rearrangement joins TRBV11-3 to TRBJ2-1; TRBD2 agrees at 15 bases. Losses at the gene ends were 5 bases for V and 7 bases for J; bases not matched to a gene: 9. The germline gives CDR1 SGHNT, CDR2 YENEEA. The CDR3 loop spans 17 amino acids. CDR3 bases: TGTGCCAGCAGCGCCGGGACTAGCGGGAGGTATTCTAATGAGCAGTTCTTC. Amino acid sequence: CASSAGTSGRYSNEQFF.

The chain links TRBV5-1 to TRBJ1-4; 7 bases agree with TRBD1. This CDR3 is built from 15 residues. Per the germline V gene, CDR1 is SGHRS and CDR2 is YFSETQ. V lost 6 bases and J lost 7; bases outside the gene matches: 12. The CDR3 loop is CASTTSGQAGEKLFF. CDR3 nucleotide sequence: TGCGCCAGCACTACCTCCGGACAGGCGGGTGAAAAACTGTTTTTT.

The chain uses TRBV27 and TRBJ2-2; no definite D call. The CDR3 is made up of 14 amino acids. Germline CDR1 MNHEY, CDR2 SMNVEV (reference sequence). Deletions cut 4 bases from V and 4 bases from J, with 10 bases between. In DNA, the CDR3 is TGTGCCAGCAGTTCAACCCCGGGCACCGGGGAGCTGTTTTTT. This sequence encodes CASSSTPGTGELFF.

The chain employs TRBV19 and TRBJ1-6; a possible D gene is TRBD1 (5 bases). The CDR3 is 14 amino acids. CDR1 and CDR2 (germline): LNHDA, SQIVND (reference sequence). Trimming removed 4 bases from V and 6 bases from J, with 10 bases in between. The CDR3 DNA reads TGTGCCAGTAGTACGGGGGACTCTAATTCACCCCTCCACTTT. Amino acid sequence: CASSTGDSNSPLHF.

The chain uses TRBV9 and TRBJ2-1; TRBD1 matches 9 bases. Germline values: CDR1 SGDLS, CDR2 YYNGEE. CDR3 size: 17 residues. V was clipped by 0 bases and J by 9 bases; unmatched bases: 13. This chain's CDR3 is CASSVVEVTGGEVEQFF. DNA for the CDR3: TGTGCCAGCAGCGTAGTAGAGGTGACAGGGGGAGAAGTTGAGCAGTTCTTC.

This chain connects TRBV28 to TRBJ1-1, with TRBD1 as a possible D gene (5 bases). CDR3 length equals 14 residues. CDR1 MDHEN and CDR2 SYDVKM come from the germline V gene. The germline V and J ends were trimmed by 1 base and 4 bases, with 10 bases remaining between them. The CDR3 region is CASSLSRGITEAFF. The CDR3 DNA is TGTGCCAGCAGTTTATCCCGGGGGATCACTGAAGCTTTCTTT.

The chain has TRBV20-1 and TRBJ1-1; D is possibly TRBD1 (5 bases). V was cut by 3 bases and J by 5 bases, with 16 bases left in between. Germline V gives CDR1 DFQATT, CDR2 SNEGSKA (reference sequence). This CDR3 comprises 14 residues. The CDR3: CSASLGRIKTEAFF. DNA for the CDR3: TGCAGTGCTAGTTTGGGGCGGATCAAGACTGAAGCTTTCTTT.